This note documents a single T cell receptor beta chain sequence. The sample is drawn from a study of blood T cell repertoires in COVID-19. About the study: Some COVID-19 samples were acute and others convalescent; all came from the United States, Italy and Spain. The analysed material was cDNA or gDNA that came from T cells, B-cell-depleted T cells, or PBMCs.

Authors' processing steps: Nucleated cell counts were estimated from reference gene primer amplification. TCRdb keeps only in-frame clones here, not all; method: immunoSEQ multiplex PCR. V, J and clone size derive from that table, while D and trimming were established from the DNA sequence. The sample carries roughly 80,000 clones, around four fifths recorded once. V was shortened by 6 bases and J by 3 bases, with 19 bases between the two germline ends. The CDR3 spans 16 residues. Germline-derived CDR1 and CDR2 are MNHNY and SVGAGI (reference sequence). Sequencing was done on a sample of peripheral blood. The V call is TRBV6-6, the J call TRBJ2-3, with D perhaps TRBD1 (6 bases). This receptor was obtained from a human donor in a cohort sampled during active COVID-19. The CDR3 reads CASSYPQGSGTDTQYF. CDR3 DNA sequence: TGTGCCAGCAGCTACCCCCAGGGGTCTGGGACAGATACGCAGTATTTT.